Below are 14 T cell receptor beta chains sequenced from a single sample in a study of identical twins. TCRdb processed the 5' RACE reads anew with MiXCR; each CDR3 protein has one entry. The sample has under 300,000 distinct CDR3 sequences, approximately 5.9% seen once; the top ten hold more than 14%. This same sample was also part of a study on T cells expressing NK-cell markers.

The sequencing input was CD8+ T cells sorted from blood. These receptors were taken from a woman under 30 in good health.

The gene calls are TRBV11-3 and TRBJ2-4; the D gene is possibly TRBD1 (6 bases). Germline loops: CDR1 SGHNT, CDR2 YENEEA. This CDR3 has 16 amino acids. The V and J ends lost 5 bases and 2 bases respectively, with 16 bases between them. CDR3 residues: CASSLTGSLPKNIQYF. CDR3 DNA sequence: TGTGCCAGCAGCCTAACAGGGTCTTTACCCAAAAACATTCAGTACTTC. Full variable domain (missing parts from reference TRBV11-3 and TRBJ2-4): EAGVVQSPRYKIIEKKQPVAFWCNPISGHNTLYWYLQNLGQGPELLIRYENEEAVDDSQLPKDRFSAERLKGVDSTLKIQPAELGDSAVYLCASSLTGSLPKNIQYFGAGTRLSVL.

There are a few counts of this clonotype. This chain joins TRBV7-9 and TRBJ1-2; 7 bases are a match to TRBD1. V gave up 0 bases and J gave up 6 bases; unmatched junction bases: 4. Germline CDR1 and CDR2: SEHNR and FQNEAQ (reference sequence). CDR3 length: 14 residues. This CDR3 reads CASSLAGGADGYTF. The CDR3 coding sequence is TGTGCCAGCAGCTTAGCAGGGGGCGCAGATGGCTACACCTTC. The whole variable domain, filled in from reference TRBV7-9 and TRBJ1-2, reads DTGVSQNPRHKITKRGQNVTFRCDPISEHNRLYWYRQTLGQGPEFLTYFQNEAQLEKSRLLSDRFSAERPKGSFSTLEIQRTEQGDSAMYLCASSLAGGADGYTFGSGTRLTVV.

This clonotype was counted between two and nine times. The chain couples TRBV20-1 to TRBJ2-5; D might be TRBD1 or TRBD2, each matching 5 bases. The CDR3 is 14 residues long. Trimming left V 0 bases short and J 7 bases short, with 15 bases between. From germline, CDR1 is DFQATT and CDR2 SNEGSKA (reference sequence). CDR3 bases: TGCAGTGCTAGAGATCGAGAGGGGAGTGGGACCCAGTACTTC. Amino acid sequence: CSARDREGSGTQYF.

The chain recombines TRBV29-1 with TRBJ1-1, with no clear D. The germline V gene encodes CDR1 SQVTM and CDR2 ANQGSEA. V was pared by 7 bases and J by 4 bases, with 10 bases between. The CDR3 consists of 11 residues. CDR3 sequence (DNA): TGCAGCGCAGACGTGGGCACTGAAGCTTTCTTT. It encodes CSADVGTEAFF.

This clonotype was seen many times. The chain carries TRBV12-3 or TRBV12-4 and TRBJ1-1; D perhaps matches TRBD1 (5 bases). The V end lost 1 base, the J end lost 1 base, and 7 bases lay between the germline ends. The CDR3 runs to 14 residues. This chain's CDR3 is CASSLGGENTEAFF. CDR3 in DNA: TGTGCCAGCAGTTTAGGGGGGGAGAACACTGAAGCTTTCTTT.

The DNA of the CDR3 is TGTGCCAGCTCACCAAGAAGGGGTGGAATCTCTGGGGCCAACGTCCTGACTTTC. This translates into CASSPRRGGISGANVLTF. V gene TRBV18 combines with J gene TRBJ2-6; TRBD1 is a possible D gene (5 bases). The CDR3 contains 18 residues. From germline, CDR1 is KGHSH and CDR2 LQKENI. Trimming shortened V by 2 bases and J by 0 bases, and 14 bases separated the two germline ends.

This clonotype was observed many times. This chain links TRBV12-3 or TRBV12-4 with TRBJ2-1; D unresolved. The ends were cut back, 2 bases at V and 11 bases at J, with 13 bases in the middle. CDR3 size: 13 residues. Here the CDR3 reads CASSLNGGRQQFF. In DNA form, the CDR3 reads TGTGCCAGCAGTTTAAATGGCGGCAGACAGCAGTTCTTC.

This clonotype was recorded a few times. The chain recombines TRBV4-1 with TRBJ2-7; TRBD1 matches at 9 bases. CDR3 length: 16 amino acids. V trimming: 6 bases; J trimming: 2 bases; junction bases outside the gene matches: 11. CDR1 and CDR2 (germline): MGHRA, YSYEKL. CDR3 bases: TGCGCCAGCAGTCCCAAGGCCGGGACAGGGACCTACGAGCAGTACTTC. This codes for CASSPKAGTGTYEQYF.

This clonotype was seen more than once but under ten times. The CDR3 is CASSLDRGSTNEKLFF. As DNA, the CDR3 is TGTGCCAGCAGCTTAGACAGGGGATCAACTAATGAAAAACTGTTTTTT. The chain is built from TRBV7-6 and TRBJ1-4, with 7 bases that match TRBD1. Trimming removed 1 base from V and 0 bases from J; junction bases left unmatched: 2. Germline CDR1 is SGHVS and CDR2 is FNYEAQ. The CDR3 runs 16 residues.

In this sample, this clonotype turned up a few times. This chain uses TRBV18 with TRBJ1-5; D remains ambiguous. The CDR3 runs 14 residues. CDR1 is KGHSH, CDR2 LQKENI, per germline. V lost 3 bases, J lost 3 bases, and 9 bases lay in between. CDR3 bases: TGTGCCAGCTCACCGTCTCCGTACAATCAGCCCCAGCATTTT. The encoded protein is CASSPSPYNQPQHF.

In this sample, this clonotype turned up many times. V usage is TRBV12-3 or TRBV12-4 and J usage is TRBJ2-4; 9 nucleotides agree with TRBD1. The CDR3 consists of 14 residues. The junction had 4 bases not matched to a gene; V was cut back by 6 bases and J by 4 bases. CDR3 DNA: TGTGCCAGCAGCGGGGGACAGGGAAAAAACATTCAGTACTTC. Protein: CASSGGQGKNIQYF.

This clonotype has more than one count but fewer than ten. The rearrangement uses TRBV11-2 and TRBJ2-7; D may be TRBD1 (5 bases). The germline gives CDR1 SGHAT, CDR2 FQNNGV. This CDR3 is built from 13 residues. The V end lost 5 bases, the J end lost 4 bases, and 12 bases lay between the germline ends. The CDR3 reads CASSMASGYEQYF. CDR3 coding DNA: TGTGCCAGCAGCATGGCCTCAGGGTACGAGCAGTACTTC.

This chain joins TRBV12-3 or TRBV12-4 and TRBJ2-1; D is possibly TRBD1 or TRBD2 (5 bases each). The CDR3 sequence is 16 residues long. V was shortened by 6 bases and J by 2 bases, with 17 bases between the two germline ends. The CDR3 DNA sequence: TGTGCCAGCAGGGGGGAGAGCGACCAAACCTACAATGAGCAGTTCTTC. This sequence encodes CASRGESDQTYNEQFF.

In this sample, this clonotype turned up many times. The V gene is TRBV9, the J gene TRBJ2-1; 10 bases map to TRBD2. This CDR3 is 15 amino acids long. Germline CDR1 is SGDLS and CDR2 is YYNGEE. J gave up 6 bases and V 4 bases, and 7 bases lay outside the gene matches. This CDR3 is CASSPSGGAGNEQFF. CDR3 in DNA: TGTGCCAGCAGCCCAAGCGGGGGGGCTGGCAATGAGCAGTTCTTC.